A single sample is the source of the 8 T cell receptor beta chains below, sequenced in a study of beta chain features in type 1 diabetes. The study's findings and limits: Moderate but significant shortening of TCRB CDR3s was recorded in all four CD4+ subsets from Type 1 diabetes patients.

Their specific antigens are unknown. Of the isolated RNA, all was reverse transcribed, and so the sequenced material was expressed TCRB transcripts. The data were produced by immunoSEQ multiplex PCR, yet TCRdb's version contains in-frame clones alone and is incomplete. The sample contains 600,000 or so clones, around 11% of which appear only once. What was sequenced was naive CD4+ T cells from blood. These receptor sequences come from a man aged 30 to 39 with type 1 diabetes.

The CDR3 nucleotides read TGTGCCAGCAGCTTCGACAGATCAGCAGAAATCAGGGGCTATGGCTACACCTTC. It specifies CASSFDRSAEIRGYGYTF. This chain connects TRBV7-2 to TRBJ1-2; TRBD1 might be the D (6 bases). The CDR3 loop spans 18 amino acids. V lost 3 bases and J lost 4, with 24 bases in between. Germline CDR1 SGHTA, CDR2 FQGNSA. The full variable domain, completed using reference TRBV7-2 and TRBJ1-2, is GAGVSQSPSNKVTEKGKDVELRCDPISGHTALYWYRQSLGQGLEFLIYFQGNSAPDKSGLPSDRFSAERTGGSVSTLTIQRTQQEDSAVYLCASSFDRSAEIRGYGYTFGSGTRLTVV.

The chain uses TRBV5-1 and TRBJ2-5, with D perhaps assigned TRBD1 or TRBD2 (5 bases each). This CDR3 has 15 residues. CDR1 is SGHRS and CDR2 is YFSETQ in the germline V gene. V was trimmed by 0 bases and J by 7 bases, leaving 16 bases between them. The CDR3 bases are TGCGCCAGCAGCTTGGCGCCCTCTAGGGACGGGACCCAGTACTTC. Encoded protein: CASSLAPSRDGTQYF.

This clone was found a few times. J is TRBJ2-7 and V is TRBV7-2; D possibly corresponds to TRBD1 (6 bases). Looked up from germline, CDR1 is SGHTA and CDR2 is FQGNSA. The CDR3 consists of 14 residues. V was shortened by 4 bases and J by 6 bases, with 16 bases between the two germline ends. CDR3 bases: TGTGCCAGCAGCTCCATAGGGGGATGGGGCGAGCAGTACTTC. Protein: CASSSIGGWGEQYF.

This clone was seen a few times. The chain's CDR3 is CASSPPAREKIHF. CDR3 DNA sequence: TGTGCCAGCTCACCACCGGCGCGAGAAAAGATCCACTTT. This rearrangement joins TRBV18 to TRBJ1-6; no clear D gene. CDR3 size: 13 residues. Between the trimmed V and J ends, which lost 0 bases and 17 bases, there was a span of 14 bases. CDR1 and CDR2 from the germline V gene are KGHSH and LQKENI.

The rearrangement links TRBV30 to TRBJ2-2; 7 bases agree with TRBD1. CDR3 size: 14 residues. The ends lost 7 bases at V and 4 bases at J; junction bases unmatched: 9. CDR1 is GTSNPN and CDR2 is SVGIG in the germline V gene (reference sequence). For the CDR3, the DNA is TGTGCCTCCACCTGGCAGGGGGTCACCGGGGAGCTGTTTTTT. Its protein product is CASTWQGVTGELFF.

This sequence joins TRBV27 and TRBJ2-2; tentative D call: TRBD1 (5 bases). Trimming pared 7 bases from V and 4 bases from J, leaving 7 bases between. The CDR3 sequence is 12 residues long. The germline V gene encodes CDR1 MNHEY and CDR2 SMNVEV (reference sequence). The CDR3, as DNA: TGTGCCAGCACACAGGCCACCGGGGAGCTGTTTTTT. Protein: CASTQATGELFF.

This chain links TRBV4-3 with TRBJ1-5; no firm D call. V was pared by 0 bases and J by 3 bases, with 24 bases between. There are 20 residues in the CDR3. Germline CDR1 LGHNA, CDR2 YSLEER. DNA for the CDR3: TGCGCCAGCAGCCAAGATTGGGCTTATACCGGCCGGAAAAACAATCAGCCCCAGCATTTT. Amino acids: CASSQDWAYTGRKNNQPQHF.

The rearrangement joins TRBV5-6 to TRBJ2-5; D assignment may be TRBD1 or TRBD2 (5 bases each). V was clipped by 5 bases and J by 1 base, with 12 bases between them. Germline V gene lookup returns CDR1 SGHDT and CDR2 YYEEEE. The CDR3 spans 14 residues. In nucleotides, the CDR3 is TGTGCCAGCAGTGCTGGGGGTACCCAAGAGACCCAGTACTTC. Translated, it gives CASSAGGTQETQYF.